Each of the 26 T cell receptor beta chains below was sequenced from the same sample in a study of cytomegalovirus exposure and HLA in healthy donors. PCR amplification relied on 60 Vbeta primers (plus 13 Jbeta primers). The repertoire was sequenced with immunoSEQ multiplex PCR; TCRdb's copy has only in-frame clones and lacks some. The sample consists of over 85,000 clones, roughly three quarters of them appearing once. Material for sequencing was PBMCs. These receptor sequences come from a man aged 35 to 55 in good health and CMV-seronegative.

This CDR3 reads CASSFAEVSTDTQYF. In DNA form, the CDR3 reads TGTGCCAGCAGCTTCGCGGAGGTTAGCACAGATACGCAGTATTTT. This chain uses TRBV5-4 with TRBJ2-3; the D gene is possibly TRBD2 (5 bases). Deletions cut 2 bases from V and 0 bases from J, with 10 bases between. CDR1 SGHNT and CDR2 YYREEE come from the germline V gene (reference sequence). The length of the CDR3 is 15 residues.

The CDR3 loop reads CASSLRGQYEAFF. Here the CDR3 DNA reads TGTGCCAGCAGTTTAAGGGGACAGTATGAAGCTTTCTTT. The genes are TRBV27 and TRBJ1-1; 7 bases line up with TRBD1. The CDR3 runs to 13 residues. With 2 bases clipped from V and 7 bases from J, the junction kept 4 bases outside the gene matches. Germline-derived CDR1 and CDR2 are MNHEY and SMNVEV (reference sequence).

The V gene is TRBV6-1, the J gene TRBJ1-5, with D tentatively TRBD1 (5 bases). V was shortened by 1 base and J by 1 base, with 8 bases between the two germline ends. CDR3 length: 15 residues. Germline V gene sequence: CDR1 MNHNS, CDR2 SASEGT. CDR3 nucleotide sequence: TGTGCCAGCAGTGAAGTAGCAGGGAGCAATCAGCCCCAGCATTTT. It specifies CASSEVAGSNQPQHF.

This clone appeared a few times. The chain is built from TRBV27 and TRBJ1-2, with D possibly TRBD1 on 6 matching bases. The CDR3 spans 14 residues. V dropped 5 bases and J dropped 2 bases, with 12 bases sitting between them. CDR1 is MNHEY and CDR2 is SMNVEV in the germline V gene (reference sequence). Here the CDR3 DNA reads TGTGCCAGCAGTGCGATTACAGGGAACTATGGCTACACCTTC. Translation: CASSAITGNYGYTF.

This sequence joins TRBV7-8 and TRBJ2-7; 8 bases align to TRBD2. There are 14 residues in the CDR3. Germline CDR1 reads SGHVS; CDR2 reads FQNEAQ. V trimming: 5 bases; J trimming: 5 bases; junction bases outside the gene matches: 8. The CDR3 nucleotides are TGTGCCAGCAGCCTCGAGCGGGAGAGGGACGAGCAGTACTTC. Translation: CASSLERERDEQYF.

The J gene is TRBJ1-1, the V gene TRBV9, with 9 bases identical to TRBD1. Per germline, CDR1 SGDLS and CDR2 YYNGEE. With V trimmed by 2 bases and J by 7 bases, 9 bases remained unmatched. There are 15 residues in the CDR3. DNA of the CDR3: TGTGCCAGCAGCGTTTCGGGGACAGGGAGGATTGAAGCTTTCTTT. It encodes CASSVSGTGRIEAFF.

A few counts support this clone. This rearrangement joins TRBV28 to TRBJ1-1; 7 bases agree with TRBD1. Trimming at V came to 6 bases and at J to 5 bases, leaving 12 bases not matched to a gene. CDR3 length: 15 amino acids. Germline values: CDR1 MDHEN, CDR2 SYDVKM. The CDR3 loop is CASRPTMTGKTEAFF. CDR3 coding DNA: TGTGCCAGCAGACCGACCATGACAGGGAAGACTGAAGCTTTCTTT.

The J gene is TRBJ2-7, the V gene TRBV7-2, with 7 bases identical to TRBD2. The CDR3 is 15 residues long. V trimming: 5 bases; J trimming: 3 bases; junction bases outside the gene matches: 10. Germline values: CDR1 SGHTA, CDR2 FQGNSA. This chain's CDR3 is CASSPRTSAHYEQYF. CDR3 DNA: TGTGCCAGCAGCCCCCGAACTAGCGCACACTACGAGCAGTACTTC.

The chain couples TRBV9 to TRBJ2-1, with TRBD1 matching over 7 bases. Trimming cost V 0 bases and J 7 bases; bases outside gene matches: 7. The CDR3 length is 15 residues. CDR1 and CDR2 from the germline V gene are SGDLS and YYNGEE. The CDR3 DNA reads as TGTGCCAGCAGCGTAGGATCGGCAGGGGGAAATGAGCAGTTCTTC. Residues: CASSVGSAGGNEQFF.

The chain employs TRBV5-6 and TRBJ2-7; 7 bases are shared with TRBD2. The V gene end was trimmed by 4 bases and the J gene end by 6 bases; junction bases not matched to a gene: 7. Germline assignment: CDR1 SGHDT and CDR2 YYEEEE. This CDR3 spans 13 amino acids. The CDR3 loop reads CASSRSSGGEQYF. Written as DNA, the CDR3 is TGTGCCAGCAGCCGCTCTAGCGGTGGCGAGCAGTACTTC. Using reference TRBV5-6 and TRBJ2-7 for the parts outside the CDR3, the full variable domain is DAGVTQSPTHLIKTRGQQVTLRCSPKSGHDTVSWYQQALGQGPQFIFQYYEEEERQRGNFPDRFSGHQFPNYSSELNVNALLLGDSALYLCASSRSSGGEQYFGPGTRLTVT.

The chain joins TRBV5-1 to TRBJ2-7; a weak D match, TRBD1 (5 bases). V lost 5 bases, J lost 3 bases, and 21 bases lay in between. Germline lookup yields CDR1 SGHRS and CDR2 YFSETQ. This CDR3 has 16 amino acids. The CDR3 DNA follows: TGCGCCAGCAGATATTGGATATCTGGACAAAACTACGAGCAGTACTTC. It encodes CASRYWISGQNYEQYF.

The chain recombines TRBV18 with TRBJ2-5; TRBD1 is a possible D gene (6 bases). The J call is uncertain, as TRBJ2-7 better fits the DNA end. This CDR3 spans 20 amino acids. CDR1 is KGHSH and CDR2 is LQKENI in the germline V gene. DNA of the CDR3: TGTGCCAGCTCACCGGCCTTACCCGGACAGATACCGCTAGACTCCTACGAGCAGTACTTC. Encoded protein: CASSPALPGQIPLDSYEQYF.

V usage is TRBV5-6 and J usage is TRBJ2-7; maybe TRBD2 (5 bases). CDR1 is SGHDT, CDR2 YYEEEE, per germline. The CDR3 spans 14 residues. Trimming shortened V by 0 bases and J by 4 bases, and 11 bases separated the two germline ends. The CDR3 is CASSLVGAGYEQYF. Written as DNA, the CDR3 is TGTGCCAGCAGCTTGGTGGGAGCCGGATACGAGCAGTACTTC.

The chain uses TRBV5-4 and TRBJ2-7; 8 bases are a match to TRBD1. CDR1 is SGHNT, CDR2 YYREEE, per germline (reference sequence). Trimming took 3 bases from V and 2 from J; bases not matched to a gene: 4. The CDR3 runs 14 residues. For the CDR3, the DNA is TGTGCCAGCAGCTGGGGACAGGCCACCTACGAGCAGTACTTC. Translating it yields CASSWGQATYEQYF.

The V and J genes are TRBV7-6 and TRBJ2-5; D is perhaps TRBD2 (6 bases). The germline V gene encodes CDR1 SGHVS and CDR2 FNYEAQ. V lost 3 bases and J lost 2, with 7 bases in between. The CDR3 is 13 amino acids. The CDR3 DNA sequence: TGTGCCAGCAGCTTCGGGGGTCAAGAGACCCAGTACTTC. It is translated as CASSFGGQETQYF.

CDR3 amino acids: CASSLGGGSEQYF. The CDR3 region has the DNA TGTGCCAGCAGCTTAGGCGGGGGTTCCGAGCAGTACTTC. The rearrangement links TRBV13 to TRBJ2-7; D might be TRBD2 (6 bases). Germline V gene sequence: CDR1 PRHDT, CDR2 FYEKMQ (reference sequence). Trimming took off 0 bases at V and 6 bases at J, with 9 bases between the two ends. CDR3 size: 13 residues.

Of note for this clone: This specimen includes other DNA sequences encoding the same CDR3. J is TRBJ2-3 and V is TRBV25-1; D is ambiguous. The CDR3 has 11 residues. CDR1 MGHDK and CDR2 SYGVNS come from the germline V gene. Between the trimmed V and J ends, which lost 6 bases and 2 bases, there was a span of 3 bases. This CDR3 is CASRYTDTQYF. The CDR3 DNA sequence: TGTGCCAGCAGATACACAGATACGCAGTATTTT. The full variable domain, with the rest looked up from reference TRBV25-1 and TRBJ2-3, is EADIYQTPRYLVIGTGKKITLECSQTMGHDKMYWYQQDPGMELHLIHYSYGVNSTEKGDLSSESTVSRIRTEHFPLTLESARPSHTSQYLCASRYTDTQYFGPGTRLTVL.

This chain joins TRBV6-5 and TRBJ1-2, with D possibly TRBD1 on 6 matching bases. V shed 10 bases and J shed 2 bases, with 8 bases lying between them. CDR1 and CDR2 (germline): MNHEY, SVGAGI. The CDR3 has 11 residues. The CDR3 nucleotides read TGTGCCACCGGACAGAACTATGGCTACACCTTC. It is translated as CATGQNYGYTF.

The table lists this clone with a few counts. V gene TRBV27 combines with J gene TRBJ2-2; 7 bases fit TRBD1. V gave up 6 bases and J gave up 3 bases; unmatched junction bases: 7. The V gene's germline CDR1 is MNHEY and CDR2 SMNVEV (reference sequence). CDR3 length: 15 residues. CDR3 nucleotide sequence: TGTGCCAGCAGCGCAGACAGGGTGTACACCGGGGAGCTGTTTTTT. Residues: CASSADRVYTGELFF.

The CDR3 DNA is TGTGCCAGCAGCTGGGGCACAATCTCCTACGAGCAGTACTTC. This codes for CASSWGTISYEQYF. V usage is TRBV7-9 and J usage is TRBJ2-7; perhaps TRBD1 as D (5 bases). The length of the CDR3 is 14 residues. CDR1 SEHNR and CDR2 FQNEAQ come from the germline V gene (reference sequence). Trimming cost V 4 bases and J 0 bases, with 10 bases left between them.

The chain combines TRBV19 with TRBJ2-1, with TRBD1 matching 8 bases. The V gene's germline CDR1 is LNHDA and CDR2 SQIVND (reference sequence). The CDR3 is 15 amino acids. V shed 9 bases, J shed 0 bases, and the junction held 7 bases outside the gene matches. The CDR3 region is CASRQGPNSYNEQFF. For the CDR3, the DNA is TGTGCCAGCCGACAGGGGCCGAACTCCTACAATGAGCAGTTCTTC.

V gene TRBV2 combines with J gene TRBJ2-7; D remains ambiguous. V dropped 7 bases and J dropped 5 bases, with 12 bases sitting between them. The CDR3 contains 12 residues. From germline, CDR1 is SNHLY and CDR2 FYNNEI. CDR3 in DNA: TGTGCCAGCAATAATCATCGGGACGAGCAGTACTTC. It encodes CASNNHRDEQYF.

This clone appeared a single time. The chain carries TRBV7-2 and TRBJ2-5; 11 bases fit TRBD2. Germline-derived CDR1 and CDR2 are SGHTA and FQGNSA. This CDR3 has 16 residues. Trimming took 5 bases from V and 0 from J; bases not matched to a gene: 5. DNA for the CDR3: TGTGCCAGCAGCATTACTAGCGGGGGATACCAAGAGACCCAGTACTTC. This sequence encodes CASSITSGGYQETQYF.

For this clone: One junction end does not reproduce the germline sequence, and a read error may be involved. The V gene is TRBV7-9, the J gene TRBJ2-2; tentative D call: TRBD2 (5 bases). The CDR3 is 16 amino acids. The V gene's germline CDR1 is SEHNR and CDR2 FQNEAQ (reference sequence). CDR3 nucleotides: TGTTCCAGCAGCCCCCCTCGGACTGAGAACACCGGGGAGCTGTTTTTT. It encodes CSSSPPRTENTGELFF. The variable domain in full, completed from reference TRBV7-9 and TRBJ2-2, reads DTGVSQNPRHKITKRGQNVTFRCDPISEHNRLYWYRQTLGQGPEFLTYFQNEAQLEKSRLLSDRFSAERPKGSFSTLEIQRTEQGDSAMYLCSSSPPRTENTGELFFGEGSRLTVL.

This chain links TRBV2 with TRBJ2-5; 7 nucleotides align to TRBD1. The J segment lost 2 bases and the V segment lost 9 bases, leaving 12 bases of the junction unmatched. CDR1 and CDR2 from the germline V gene are SNHLY and FYNNEI. The CDR3 sequence is 15 residues long. In DNA, the CDR3 is TGTGCCAGTACTCCGGGACAGACTTTTCAAGAGACCCAGTACTTC. Translation gives CASTPGQTFQETQYF.

The chain employs TRBV6-1 and TRBJ2-7; 9 bases are shared with TRBD1. CDR3 length: 14 residues. With 6 bases clipped from V and 4 bases from J, the junction kept 7 bases outside the gene matches. The V gene's germline CDR1 is MNHNS and CDR2 SASEGT. This chain's CDR3 is CASRVEGTGYEQYF. CDR3 bases: TGTGCCAGCAGAGTGGAGGGGACAGGGTACGAGCAGTACTTC.